The clone carrying this TCR beta chain turned up a few times. Its cognate antigen is unknown. Other DNA sequences in the same sample also yield this CDR3. The data belong to a study of memory CD4+ T cells and cytomegalovirus serostatus. Whole-study results and caveats: Suggested: most of the CMV-linked TCR signature lies in CD4+ memory cells. CD4+ memory repertoires contained 67 of 164 reported CMV TCRbeta sequences.

Single viable CD3+CD4+CD8-CD45RO+ cells were sorted as the memory CD4+ T cells. CD4+ T cells were isolated by positive magnetic selection. Using immunoSEQ multiplex PCR, the repertoire was profiled, and TCRdb retains in-frame clones only, with some absent. The table has tens of thousands of clones, around 76% seen once. Germline V gene lookup returns CDR1 SGHTA and CDR2 FQGNSA. This CDR3 region has 15 residues. V was clipped by 5 bases and J by 3 bases, with 14 bases between them. This rearrangement joins TRBV7-2 to TRBJ1-5; no firm D call. The receptor comes from an adult in good health and CMV-seronegative. Some clones in this sample may be carry-over from other donors' samples. Input material: memory CD4+ T cells from blood. The DNA for the CDR3 is TGTGCCAGCAGCCTTGAATCGGGAGACAATCAGCCCCAGCATTTT. This codes for CASSLESGDNQPQHF.